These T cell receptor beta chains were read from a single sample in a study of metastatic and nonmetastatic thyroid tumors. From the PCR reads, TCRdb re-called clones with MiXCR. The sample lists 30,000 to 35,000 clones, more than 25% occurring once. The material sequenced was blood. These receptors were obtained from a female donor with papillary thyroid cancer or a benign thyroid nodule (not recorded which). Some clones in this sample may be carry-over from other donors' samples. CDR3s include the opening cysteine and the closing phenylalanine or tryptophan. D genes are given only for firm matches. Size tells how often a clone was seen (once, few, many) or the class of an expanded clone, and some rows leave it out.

CASGPGTSGRGTYEQYF TGTGCTAGTGGTCCCGGGACTAGCGGGAGGGGTACCTACGAGCAGTACTTC TRBJ2-7 . TRBV12-5 TRBD2
CASSPGAYEQYF TGTGCCAGTAGCCCTGGGGCCTACGAGCAGTACTTC TRBJ2-7 many TRBV19 .
CASSLTGDRGLSPLHF TGTGCCAGCAGCTTAACGGGGGACAGGGGATTGTCACCCCTCCACTTT TRBJ1-6 . TRBV7-3 TRBD1
CAAGSYNSPLHF TGTGCCGCGGGCTCCTATAATTCACCCCTCCACTTT TRBJ1-6 few TRBV6-1 .
CASESIGISYEQYF TGTGCCAGTGAAAGTATCGGGATTTCCTACGAGCAGTACTTC TRBJ2-7 . TRBV5-6 .
CASSSRLAGGTDTQYF TGTGCCAGCAGTTCCCGACTAGCGGGAGGGACAGATACGCAGTATTTT TRBJ2-3 many TRBV27 TRBD2
CASSDGGDNSPLHF TGTGCCAGCAGTGACGGGGGTGATAATTCACCCCTCCACTTT TRBJ1-6 . TRBV6-4 .
CASSYSGGNYGYTF TGTGCCAGCAGTTACTCGGGCGGGAACTATGGCTACACCTTC TRBJ1-2 few TRBV6-5 .
CSASRWQRVNTEAFF TGCAGTGCTAGTCGTTGGCAGAGAGTGAACACTGAAGCTTTCTTT TRBJ1-1 . TRBV20-1 .
CASSRGPLSTDTQYF TGTGCCAGCAGTCGAGGACCGCTGAGCACAGATACGCAGTATTTT TRBJ2-3 medium-sized TRBV27 .
CSAGLAGTRGNTGELFF TGCAGTGCTGGACTAGCGGGGACCCGTGGGAACACCGGGGAGCTGTTTTTT TRBJ2-2 many TRBV20-1 TRBD2
CASSLLAGINSEQYF TGTGCCAGCAGTTTATTGGCGGGAATCAATTCCGAGCAGTACTTC TRBJ2-7 . TRBV12-3/TRBV12-4 .
CASSFKISSYEQYF TGTGCCAGTAGTTTTAAGATTTCGTCCTACGAGCAGTACTTC TRBJ2-7 few TRBV19 .
CASSLALAGLSYEQYF TGTGCCAGCAGCTTAGCGCTAGCGGGGCTCTCCTACGAGCAGTACTTC TRBJ2-7 . TRBV7-8 TRBD2
CAWRETRTPHSTQYF TGTGCCTGGAGGGAAACCAGGACCCCCCACAGTACGCAGTATTTT TRBJ2-3 . TRBV30 .
CASSTDRGSYNEQFF TGTGCCAGCAGCACGGACAGGGGGTCCTACAATGAGCAGTTCTTC TRBJ2-1 . TRBV3-1 TRBD1
CASSLSQGAYNEQFF TGTGCCAGCAGCTTATCGCAGGGGGCTTACAATGAGCAGTTCTTC TRBJ2-1 . TRBV7-2 TRBD1
CASSPPGTGYYNEQFF TGTGCCAGTAGCCCACCCGGGACAGGGTACTACAATGAGCAGTTCTTC TRBJ2-1 . TRBV19 TRBD1
CASSYDFRPQHF TGTGCCAGCAGCTATGACTTCAGGCCCCAGCATTTT TRBJ1-5 few TRBV6-2/TRBV6-3 .
CASSLGAGYGYTF TGTGCCAGCAGCTTAGGGGCAGGGTATGGCTACACCTTC TRBJ1-2 . TRBV7-9 .
CASSLGLAGGPGTDTQYF TGCGCCAGCAGCTTGGGACTAGCGGGAGGGCCGGGTACGGATACGCAGTATTTT TRBJ2-3 many TRBV5-1 TRBD2
CASSRQTSGNYNEQFF TGTGCCAGTAGCCGCCAGACTAGCGGAAACTACAATGAGCAGTTCTTC TRBJ2-1 . TRBV11-2 TRBD2
CASRLQDRENTEAFF TGTGCCAGCAGGCTACAAGACAGGGAAAACACTGAAGCTTTCTTT TRBJ1-1 . TRBV6-1 TRBD1
CASRGQGRGGANVLTF TGTGCCAGCAGGGGACAGGGACGGGGTGGGGCCAACGTCCTGACTTTC TRBJ2-6 few TRBV28 TRBD1
CASSSGLSGNEQFF TGTGCCAGCAGCTCGGGGTTGTCCGGGAATGAGCAGTTCTTC TRBJ2-1 . TRBV7-9 .
CASSESRRIPQDYTF TGTGCCAGCAGTGAGTCCCGGCGCATACCTCAGGACTACACCTTC TRBJ1-2 few TRBV6-1 .
CSVGTGAGEQYF TGCAGCGTGGGGACAGGGGCGGGCGAGCAGTACTTC TRBJ2-7 few TRBV29-1 TRBD1
CASSFGGTSGSYNEQFF TGTGCCAGCAGTTTTGGAGGGACTAGCGGGTCCTACAATGAGCAGTTCTTC TRBJ2-1 medium-sized TRBV28 TRBD2
CASSLRGRARTQYF TGTGCCAGCAGCTTACGGGGGAGGGCCAGAACGCAGTATTTT TRBJ2-3 many TRBV7-2 TRBD2
CASSLAWDQPQHF TGCGCCAGCAGCTTGGCCTGGGACCAGCCCCAGCATTTT TRBJ1-5 medium-sized TRBV5-1 .
CASSPGPDENIQYF TGTGCCAGCAGCCCCGGGCCGGACGAAAACATTCAGTACTTC TRBJ2-4 . TRBV7-3 .
CAWIRDRGHTEAFF TGTGCCTGGATCCGGGACAGGGGTCACACTGAAGCTTTCTTT TRBJ1-1 many TRBV30 TRBD1
CASILASGGLAGGTGELFF TGTGCCAGCATCTTAGCCAGCGGTGGACTAGCGGGGGGTACCGGGGAGCTGTTTTTT TRBJ2-2 . TRBV7-2 TRBD2
CASSSTNFGYNEQFF TGTGCCAGCAGTTCGACTAACTTCGGGTACAATGAGCAGTTCTTC TRBJ2-1 few TRBV27 .
CASRGQNTDTQYF TGTGCCAGCAGGGGACAAAACACAGATACGCAGTATTTT TRBJ2-3 . TRBV6-1 .
CASRGTDSNYGYTF TGCGCCAGCAGGGGGACAGATTCCAACTATGGCTACACCTTC TRBJ1-2 many TRBV4-3 TRBD1
CASSYGQGRNQPQHF TGTGCCAGCAGTTATGGACAGGGTAGAAATCAGCCCCAGCATTTT TRBJ1-5 . TRBV27 TRBD1
CASSRTSGRDNEQFF TGTGCCAGCAGTCGAACTAGCGGGAGAGACAATGAGCAGTTCTTC TRBJ2-1 few TRBV28 TRBD2
CASSYEAGLASYNEQFF TGTGCCAGCAGTTACGAAGCTGGACTAGCGAGCTACAATGAGCAGTTCTTC TRBJ2-1 . TRBV6-2/TRBV6-3 TRBD2
CASSYPGTGEEWEQFF TGTGCCAGCAGCTATCCCGGGACAGGGGAAGAGTGGGAGCAGTTCTTC TRBJ2-1 . TRBV11-2 TRBD1
CASSLLPYQGTTDSPLHF TGCGCCAGCAGCTTGTTGCCCTATCAGGGGACCACCGATTCACCCCTCCACTTT TRBJ1-6 many TRBV5-1 .
CASSQTPGPKETQYF TGTGCTAGCAGCCAAACCCCGGGACCCAAAGAGACCCAGTACTTC TRBJ2-5 many TRBV7-7 .
CASSLVKVAGSSYEQYF TGTGCCAGCAGCTTGGTCAAGGTGGCGGGGAGCTCCTACGAGCAGTACTTC TRBJ2-7 . TRBV5-4 .
CASSPQAGADYGYTF TGTGCCAGCAGCCCCCAGGCAGGGGCAGACTATGGCTACACCTTC TRBJ1-2 . TRBV11-2 .
CSARQSFSGANVLTF TGCAGTGCTCGACAGAGTTTCTCTGGGGCCAACGTCCTGACTTTC TRBJ2-6 once TRBV20-1 .
CASSPDGSRGYTF TGTGCCAGCAGCCCAGATGGTTCACGTGGCTACACCTTC TRBJ1-2 . TRBV12-3/TRBV12-4 .
CASRGVDRANEQYF TGTGCCAGCAGGGGGGTTGACAGGGCCAACGAGCAGTACTTC TRBJ2-7 . TRBV5-4 TRBD1
CASSSPGQLSGANVLTF TGTGCCAGCAGTTCCCCGGGACAACTTTCTGGGGCCAACGTCCTGACTTTC TRBJ2-6 . TRBV28 .
CASSLKRNTEAFF TGTGCCAGCAGCTTGAAGAGGAACACTGAAGCTTTCTTT TRBJ1-1 . TRBV11-2 .
CASSVGTDNYGYTF TGTGCCAGCAGCGTCGGGACGGATAACTATGGCTACACCTTC TRBJ1-2 . TRBV11-2 .